Listed below are T cell receptor beta chains from one sample, sequenced in a study of shared clonotypes between healthy human individuals. TCRdb keeps only in-frame clones here, not all; method: immunoSEQ multiplex PCR. The sample consists of millions of clones, over 85% of them appearing once. Sequenced input: naive CD4+ T cells sorted from blood. Receptor source: a man aged 18 to 30 in good health. Both conserved end residues are part of each CDR3. D genes are given only for firm matches. Some rows have no size entry. The others give once, few or many, or a class for an expanded clone.

d_call: .; clone_size: .; j_call: TRBJ2-3; v_call: TRBV6-6; cdr3_aa: CASRLLTGRSTDTQYF; cdr3_nt: TGTGCCAGCAGGCTACTGACAGGGAGGAGCACAGATACGCAGTATTTT
d_call: .; clone_size: .; j_call: TRBJ1-1; v_call: TRBV7-8; cdr3_aa: CASSLEGLVVAFF; cdr3_nt: TGTGCCAGCAGCTTAGAGGGTTTAGTGGTTGCTTTCTTT
d_call: .; clone_size: .; j_call: TRBJ1-4; v_call: TRBV5-1; cdr3_aa: CASSEQGGNEKLFF; cdr3_nt: TGCGCCAGCAGCGAACAGGGCGGGAATGAAAAACTGTTTTTT
d_call: TRBD1; clone_size: .; j_call: TRBJ2-1; v_call: TRBV12-5; cdr3_aa: CASGEGQGAYNEQFF; cdr3_nt: TGTGCTAGTGGGGAGGGACAGGGGGCCTACAATGAGCAGTTCTTC
d_call: TRBD2; clone_size: .; j_call: TRBJ2-7; v_call: TRBV11-2; cdr3_aa: CASSFAGGPYEQYF; cdr3_nt: TGTGCCAGCAGCTTTGCGGGAGGGCCTTACGAGCAGTACTTC
d_call: .; clone_size: .; j_call: TRBJ1-5; v_call: TRBV6-5; cdr3_aa: CASSRRGDSNQPQHF; cdr3_nt: TGTGCCAGCAGCCGCCGGGGAGATAGCAATCAGCCCCAGCATTTT
d_call: .; clone_size: .; j_call: TRBJ1-3; v_call: TRBV6-6; cdr3_aa: CASSLGTAGTIYF; cdr3_nt: TGTGCCAGCAGCCTCGGGACGGCCGGCACCATATATTTT
d_call: TRBD2; clone_size: .; j_call: TRBJ2-3; v_call: TRBV7-2; cdr3_aa: CASSSAGPTDTQYF; cdr3_nt: TGTGCCAGCAGCTCAGCGGGACCGACAGATACGCAGTATTTT
d_call: TRBD2; clone_size: once; j_call: TRBJ2-1; v_call: TRBV15; cdr3_aa: CATSRRTSGPNNEQFF; cdr3_nt: TGTGCCACCAGCAGAAGGACTAGCGGGCCTAACAATGAGCAGTTCTTC
d_call: TRBD2; clone_size: .; j_call: TRBJ2-3; v_call: TRBV7-2; cdr3_aa: CASSLPRLAGRDTQYF; cdr3_nt: TGTGCCAGCAGCTTACCCCGACTAGCGGGAAGGGATACGCAGTATTTT
d_call: .; clone_size: few; j_call: TRBJ2-1; v_call: TRBV7-3; cdr3_aa: CASSPSRGNEQFF; cdr3_nt: TGTGCCAGCAGCCCCTCCCGTGGCAATGAGCAGTTCTTC
d_call: .; clone_size: .; j_call: TRBJ2-7; v_call: TRBV10-2; cdr3_aa: CASSDLRGRSSYEQYF; cdr3_nt: TGCGCCAGCAGTGACCTGCGGGGCCGGAGCTCCTACGAGCAGTACTTC
d_call: .; clone_size: .; j_call: TRBJ2-7; v_call: TRBV5-1; cdr3_aa: CASTLDSSSYEQYF; cdr3_nt: TGCGCCAGCACCCTGGACTCGAGCTCCTACGAGCAGTACTTC
d_call: .; clone_size: .; j_call: TRBJ2-7; v_call: TRBV6-5; cdr3_aa: CASSSFYEQYF; cdr3_nt: TGTGCCAGCAGTTCTTTCTACGAGCAGTACTTC
d_call: TRBD1; clone_size: .; j_call: TRBJ2-7; v_call: TRBV18; cdr3_aa: CASSPPGQGSYEQYF; cdr3_nt: TGTGCCAGCTCACCCCCGGGACAGGGATCCTACGAGCAGTACTTC
d_call: .; clone_size: .; j_call: TRBJ1-2; v_call: TRBV4-3; cdr3_aa: CASSQGGTSYGYTF; cdr3_nt: TGCGCCAGCAGCCAAGGGGGGACAAGCTATGGCTACACCTTC
d_call: .; clone_size: .; j_call: TRBJ2-1; v_call: TRBV11-2; cdr3_aa: CASSLAGLSYNEQFF; cdr3_nt: TGTGCCAGCAGCTTAGCAGGGCTTTCCTACAATGAGCAGTTCTTC
d_call: .; clone_size: .; j_call: TRBJ2-5; v_call: TRBV29-1; cdr3_aa: CSVRDMIKETQYF; cdr3_nt: TGCAGCGTCAGGGACATGATTAAAGAGACCCAGTACTTC
d_call: .; clone_size: .; j_call: TRBJ2-5; v_call: TRBV5-6; cdr3_aa: CASSPAMRETQYF; cdr3_nt: TGTGCCAGCAGCCCCGCCATGAGAGAGACCCAGTACTTC
d_call: TRBD1; clone_size: .; j_call: TRBJ2-3; v_call: TRBV10-1; cdr3_aa: CASSEGTASTDTQYF; cdr3_nt: TGCGCCAGCAGTGAGGGGACAGCTAGCACAGATACGCAGTATTTT
d_call: TRBD1; clone_size: once; j_call: TRBJ1-5; v_call: TRBV10-3; cdr3_aa: CAISVTGGQPQHF; cdr3_nt: TGTGCCATCAGTGTGACAGGGGGCCAGCCCCAGCATTTT
d_call: TRBD1; clone_size: few; j_call: TRBJ1-6; v_call: TRBV19; cdr3_aa: CASSGDRDNSPLHF; cdr3_nt: TGTGCCAGTAGCGGGGACAGAGATAATTCACCCCTCCACTTT
d_call: TRBD2; clone_size: .; j_call: TRBJ2-7; v_call: TRBV5-1; cdr3_aa: CASSSPGLAGYEQYF; cdr3_nt: TGCGCCAGCAGCTCCCCGGGACTAGCGGGTTACGAGCAGTACTTC